This is a list of T cell receptor beta chains from one sample in a study of blood T cell repertoires in COVID-19. Generated by immunoSEQ multiplex PCR, the TCRdb table keeps only in-frame clones and is missing some. The sample yields some 180,000 clones, approximately 79% seen once. The sequenced sample was peripheral blood. These receptors came from a man in his forties or fifties who had recovered from COVID-19. Each CDR3 is given with its conserved first and last residue. D genes are given only for firm matches. Only some rows state a clone size, as once, few, many or a class for expanded clones.

j_call d_call clone_size v_call cdr3_aa cdr3_nt
TRBJ1-4 NA few TRBV6-5 CAASPRSFNEKLFF TGTGCCGCCAGTCCCAGGTCTTTCAATGAAAAACTGTTTTTT
TRBJ1-3 TRBD1 NA TRBV6-5 CASRRGPGNTIYF TGTGCCAGCAGGAGGGGGCCTGGAAACACCATATATTTT
TRBJ2-1 NA NA TRBV4-3 CASSQDLTGYNEQFF TGCGCCAGCAGCCAAGATCTAACAGGGTACAATGAGCAGTTCTTC
TRBJ2-7 TRBD1 NA TRBV5-1 CASSLLQGAGREQYF TGCGCCAGCAGCCTGTTACAGGGGGCCGGACGCGAGCAGTACTTC
TRBJ2-5 TRBD2 NA TRBV25-1 CASSGRRAGAQETQYF TGTGCCAGCAGTGGGAGGAGGGCGGGAGCCCAAGAGACCCAGTACTTC
TRBJ2-1 TRBD2 NA TRBV9 CASSIAGEIYNEQFF TGTGCCAGCAGCATCGCGGGAGAGATATACAATGAGCAGTTCTTC
TRBJ1-2 NA once TRBV28 CASARDQNYGYTF TGTGCCAGCGCGCGGGACCAAAACTATGGCTACACCTTC
TRBJ2-7 TRBD2 NA TRBV19 CATGTRRTEQYF TGTGCCACCGGGACTAGGCGGACTGAGCAGTACTTC
TRBJ2-1 TRBD2 NA TRBV7-2 CASSLWTSSEQFF TGTGCCAGCAGCTTATGGACTAGTAGTGAGCAGTTCTTC
TRBJ2-7 TRBD2 NA TRBV28 CSTKREPHEQYF TGTTCCACCAAGCGGGAGCCCCACGAGCAGTACTTC